A selection of T cell receptor beta chains follows, all from one sample in a study of response to subunit inactivated influenza vaccine. TCRdb used MiXCR to reprocess the RT-PCR reads, holding one entry per CDR3 protein. The sample has about 300,000 distinct CDR3 sequences; roughly 20% are singletons. The sample was PBMCs from blood, taken 21 months after vaccination. These receptors were collected from a man in his fifties or sixties who received an inactivated influenza vaccine. Each CDR3 is given with its conserved first and last residue. The D gene is left open where the match is weak. Clone size is given for some rows only: seen once, a few or many times, or a class if the clone is expanded.

>few|TRBV3-1|TRBJ1-6|-
CASSQEYSGSPLHF
TGTGCCAGCAGCCAGGAATACAGTGGCTCACCCCTCCACTTT
>-|TRBV7-9|TRBJ2-7|-
CASSLEFYEQYF
TGTGCCAGCAGCTTGGAGTTTTACGAGCAGTACTTC
>few|TRBV6-2/TRBV6-3|TRBJ1-5|-
CASRNSGQPQHF
TGTGCCAGCAGGAACTCGGGTCAGCCCCAGCATTTT
>-|TRBV28|TRBJ1-5|-
CASSSQSYSNQPQHF
TGTGCCAGCTCCTCCCAGTCCTATAGCAATCAGCCCCAGCATTTT
>-|TRBV12-3/TRBV12-4|TRBJ1-5|TRBD1
CASSSPGQGFYQPQHF
TGTGCCAGCAGCTCACCGGGACAGGGATTTTATCAGCCCCAGCATTTT
>-|TRBV4-3|TRBJ2-1|-
CASSNKIGTRDTNEQFF
TGCGCCAGCAGCAACAAGATCGGAACCCGAGATACCAATGAGCAGTTCTTC
>few|TRBV14|TRBJ1-1|-
CASSRTTLNTEAFF
TGTGCCAGCAGCCGTACGACCCTAAACACTGAAGCTTTCTTT
>-|TRBV5-1|TRBJ2-7|-
CASRRSPVPPSSYEQYF
TGCGCCAGCAGAAGGTCGCCCGTGCCACCCAGCTCCTACGAGCAGTACTTC
>few|TRBV4-3|TRBJ2-7|-
CASSPNAGREQYF
TGCGCCAGCAGCCCCAACGCAGGGCGGGAGCAGTACTTC
>-|TRBV10-1|TRBJ1-6|-
CASSESTQGLHF
TGCGCCAGCAGTGAGTCGACGCAGGGCCTCCACTTT
>-|TRBV28|TRBJ1-4|-
CASSLPTGIGEKLFF
TGTGCCAGCAGTTTACCAACCGGAATCGGGGAAAAACTGTTTTTT
>many|TRBV7-8|TRBJ2-2|-
CASSLALGAGELFF
TGTGCCAGCAGCTTAGCGCTGGGGGCCGGGGAGCTGTTTTTT
>-|TRBV10-1|TRBJ1-4|-
CASSESWCRAATNEKLFF
TGCGCCAGCAGTGAGTCGTGGTGCAGGGCAGCAACTAATGAAAAACTGTTTTTT
>few|TRBV7-2|TRBJ1-3|-
CASSLVRGNAIYF
TGTGCCAGCAGCTTAGTTCGAGGGAACGCCATATATTTT
>-|TRBV18|TRBJ2-2|-
CASSLSGGGNTGELFF
TGTGCCAGCTCACTCTCCGGAGGGGGGAACACCGGGGAGCTGTTTTTT
>-|TRBV5-6|TRBJ2-1|TRBD1
CASSYGTVYNEQFF
TGTGCCAGCAGCTATGGGACAGTCTACAATGAGCAGTTCTTC
>-|TRBV10-2|TRBJ2-1|-
CASSDPGLRTEQFF
TGCGCCAGCAGTGACCCAGGCCTGAGAACCGAGCAGTTCTTC
>-|TRBV18|TRBJ1-5|-
CASSPPGGNQPQHF
TGTGCCAGCTCACCACCTGGAGGCAATCAGCCCCAGCATTTT
>-|TRBV6-1|TRBJ1-3|TRBD1
CASSLGQGTSSGNTIYF
TGTGCCAGCAGTCTGGGACAGGGGACTTCCTCTGGAAACACCATATATTTT
>-|TRBV10-2|TRBJ2-7|TRBD2
CASSESMSGTSGRRSYERYF
TGCGCCAGCAGTGAGTCAATGAGTGGGACTAGCGGGAGACGGTCGTACGAGCGGTACTTC
>-|TRBV7-2|TRBJ2-7|TRBD1
CASSRPGTGIYEQYF
TGTGCCAGCAGCAGGCCCGGGACAGGGATCTACGAGCAGTACTTC
>many|TRBV5-1|TRBJ1-6|-
CASSLHRGKGNSPLHF
TGCGCCAGCAGCTTGCACCGGGGCAAGGGGAATTCACCCCTCCACTTT
>few|TRBV7-2|TRBJ1-2|-
CASRPGTPPNYGYTF
TGTGCCAGCAGGCCAGGGACACCACCTAACTATGGCTACACCTTC
>-|TRBV2|TRBJ2-7|TRBD2
CASSEAASGDTYEQYF
TGTGCCAGCAGTGAAGCGGCTAGCGGGGACACCTACGAGCAGTACTTC
>many|TRBV28|TRBJ1-2|-
CASSGVGRANYGYTF
TGTGCCAGCAGCGGAGTGGGCCGCGCCAACTATGGCTACACCTTC
>few|TRBV4-3|TRBJ1-3|-
CASSQVSGESGNTIYF
TGCGCCAGCAGCCAAGTTTCGGGGGAATCTGGAAACACCATATATTTT
>-|TRBV11-2|TRBJ1-1|-
CASSLEALRAGENTEAFF
TGTGCCAGCAGCTTAGAGGCCCTCCGGGCAGGGGAGAACACTGAAGCTTTCTTT
>-|TRBV18|TRBJ1-2|-
CASSISEDYGYTF
TGTGCCAGCTCAATTTCGGAGGACTATGGCTACACCTTC
>few|TRBV11-2|TRBJ2-7|-
CASSRVGYSYEQYF
TGTGCCAGCAGTCGCGTGGGGTACTCCTACGAGCAGTACTTC
>-|TRBV9|TRBJ2-7|-
CASSVGDGLEQYF
TGTGCCAGCAGCGTAGGGGACGGACTCGAGCAGTACTTC
>-|TRBV20-1|TRBJ2-3|-
CSARDGSTDTQYF
TGCAGTGCACGGGACGGCAGCACAGATACGCAGTATTTT
>-|TRBV12-3/TRBV12-4|TRBJ1-1|-
CASGRGEITEAFF
TGTGCCAGCGGGCGGGGGGAAATCACTGAAGCTTTCTTT
>-|TRBV5-1|TRBJ2-2|-
CASSLAETNTGELFF
TGCGCCAGCAGCTTAGCGGAGACGAACACCGGGGAGCTGTTTTTT
>few|TRBV10-2|TRBJ1-5|-
CASSESGSAIRNQPQHF
TGCGCCAGCAGTGAGTCGGGGTCGGCCATACGAAATCAGCCCCAGCATTTT
>-|TRBV18|TRBJ2-5|-
CASSPLLNQETQYF
TGTGCCAGCTCACCACTACTTAACCAAGAGACCCAGTACTTC
>few|TRBV4-1|TRBJ1-3|-
CASSQVQGNTIYF
TGCGCCAGCAGCCAAGTCCAAGGAAACACCATATATTTT
>few|TRBV5-4|TRBJ2-1|TRBD2
CASSPRTSVEQFF
TGTGCCAGCAGCCCGAGGACTAGCGTCGAGCAGTTCTTC
>-|TRBV7-8|TRBJ2-5|-
CASTPEIWETQYF
TGTGCCAGCACCCCGGAAATCTGGGAGACCCAGTACTTC
>-|TRBV7-6|TRBJ2-1|TRBD2
CASSRGTGTSLYNEQFF
TGTGCCAGCAGCCGGGGAACCGGGACTAGCCTATACAATGAGCAGTTCTTC
>-|TRBV20-1|TRBJ2-7|TRBD2
CSATTPGTSGGREQYF
TGCAGTGCTACCACTCCCGGGACTAGCGGGGGTCGAGAGCAGTACTTC
>-|TRBV5-1|TRBJ1-2|TRBD1
CASSAGQGLFHSYGYTF
TGCGCCAGCAGCGCGGGACAGGGCCTGTTTCATAGCTATGGCTACACCTTC
>-|TRBV10-3|TRBJ1-4|TRBD1
CAISEIQGARRKLFF
TGTGCCATCAGTGAGATACAGGGGGCGCGTCGAAAACTGTTTTTT
>-|TRBV29-1|TRBJ2-3|TRBD2
CSAQRENTDTQYF
TGCAGCGCCCAGCGGGAGAACACAGATACGCAGTATTTT
>many|TRBV6-5|TRBJ2-1|-
CASSHLNEQFF
TGTGCCAGCAGTCACCTGAATGAGCAGTTCTTC
>-|TRBV4-3|TRBJ1-6|TRBD1
CASSQEGGTGASPLHF
TGCGCCAGCAGCCAAGAGGGGGGGACAGGGGCTTCACCCCTCCACTTT